The 21 T cell receptor beta chains reported below all come from one sample, sequenced in a study of blood T cell repertoires in COVID-19 (dated by TCRdb to between 2020 and 2021). The library came from the immunoSEQ multiplex PCR assay. TCRdb obtained this table from immuneACCESS and retained in-frame rearrangements with V and J assigned. These tables miss some clones; where compared with another copy, unresolved V genes account for less than half of the shortfall, and the remainder is unexplained. Here the sample has roughly 330,000 clones; about 87% occur a single time. The ten most abundant clones make up roughly 5.2% of the sample. The sequencing sample was made of PBMCs or T cells enriched from blood (not recorded which). The source of these receptors is a woman in her 30s who had recovered from COVID-19.

The CDR3 loop reads CASSKEGQISYEQYF. CDR3 nucleotide sequence: TGTGCCAGCAGCAAAGAAGGACAGATCTCCTACGAGCAGTACTTC. The chain joins TRBV21-1 to TRBJ2-7; the table's D call, TRBD1, has no DNA check behind it. TRBV21-1 represents a pseudogene. This CDR3 is built from 15 residues.

The CDR3 DNA reads as TGTGCCAGCAGTTCGCGGGACGGCCGGAATGGCTACACCTTC. As protein: CASSSRDGRNGYTF. V gene TRBV27 combines with J gene TRBJ1-2, with D perhaps TRBD1 (5 bases). The CDR3 consists of 14 residues. V was pared by 4 bases and J by 6 bases, with 15 bases between. Germline V gene sequence: CDR1 MNHEY, CDR2 SMNVEV (reference sequence).

The chain joins TRBV7-8 to TRBJ2-7; tentative D call: TRBD1 (6 bases). Germline lookup yields CDR1 SGHVS and CDR2 FQNEAQ. Trimming took 4 bases from V and 5 from J, leaving 9 bases between them. The CDR3 contains 12 residues. CDR3 sequence: CASSYSGDEQYF. In nucleotides, the CDR3 is TGTGCCAGCAGCTACTCAGGGGACGAGCAGTACTTC.

This clone occurred once. This sequence joins TRBV2 and TRBJ1-1, with D possibly being TRBD1 (6 bases). The CDR3 is 13 amino acids. Looked up from germline, CDR1 is SNHLY and CDR2 is FYNNEI. Trimming removed 7 bases at V and 4 bases at J, with 13 bases between. Written as DNA, the CDR3 is TGTGCCAGCACTAATACAGGGCCCACTGAAGCTTTCTTT. Its translation is CASTNTGPTEAFF.

V and J are TRBV3-1 (or the pseudogene TRBV3-2) and TRBJ1-1; D perhaps matches TRBD1 (5 bases). The V end lost 2 bases, the J end lost 6 bases, and 19 bases lay between the germline ends. The CDR3 sequence is 16 residues long. Germline assignment: CDR1 LGHDT and CDR2 YNNKEL (reference sequence). CDR3 DNA sequence: TGTGCCAGCAGCCAACCTACTAGGAGGGACGGCCCTGAAGCTTTCTTT. It yields the protein CASSQPTRRDGPEAFF.

This clone was counted once. The chain employs TRBV5-5 and TRBJ2-5, with unresolved D. The V gene's germline CDR1 is SGHKS and CDR2 YYEKEE (reference sequence). CDR3 length: 12 residues. The V end lost 7 bases, the J end lost 3 bases, and 10 bases lay between the germline ends. The chain's CDR3 is CASSLAEETQYF. The CDR3 region has the DNA TGTGCCAGCTCCCTGGCGGAAGAGACCCAGTACTTC.

The chain employs TRBV19 and TRBJ1-1; unclear D gene. The CDR3 consists of 13 residues. V was trimmed by 7 bases and J by 1 base, leaving 10 bases between them. In germline, CDR1 is LNHDA, CDR2 SQIVND (reference sequence). CDR3 residues: CASTFTENTEAFF. The CDR3 nucleotides read TGTGCCAGTACCTTCACTGAGAACACTGAAGCTTTCTTT.

The rearrangement links TRBV18 to TRBJ1-6; TRBD1 might be the D (6 bases). Germline CDR1 and CDR2: KGHSH and LQKENI. The CDR3 has 14 residues. Trimming cost V 4 bases and J 9 bases, with 13 bases left between them. The CDR3 loop reads CASSLDSRGSPLHF. CDR3 bases: TGTGCCAGCTCACTGGACAGTCGGGGTTCACCCCTCCACTTT.

This clone came up once. The rearrangement links TRBV7-6 to TRBJ1-1; no definite D call. The V end lost 5 bases, the J end lost 5 bases, and 18 bases lay between the germline ends. Germline V gives CDR1 SGHVS, CDR2 FNYEAQ. This CDR3 region has 15 residues. The CDR3 sequence is CASSHGLLEKTEAFF. For the CDR3, the DNA is TGTGCCAGCAGCCACGGGTTACTGGAGAAGACTGAAGCTTTCTTT.

The V gene is TRBV11-3, the J gene TRBJ2-2; 10 bases match TRBD1. This CDR3 contains 16 residues. In germline, CDR1 is SGHNT, CDR2 YENEEA. With 4 bases clipped from V and 4 bases from J, the junction kept 6 bases outside the gene matches. As DNA, the CDR3 is TGTGCCAGCAGCTCTGGACAGGGGGAGAGCACCGGGGAGCTGTTTTTT. The encoded protein is CASSSGQGESTGELFF.

The rearrangement joins TRBV7-8 to TRBJ1-2, with a weak D call TRBD1 (5 bases). The CDR3 sequence is 12 residues long. Germline V CDR1 and CDR2: SGHVS, FQNEAQ. The V end was cut by 8 bases, the J end by 5 bases, with 12 bases between. The CDR3, as DNA: TGTGCCAGCTCCACAGGTGATTATGGCTACACCTTC. As protein: CASSTGDYGYTF.

The gene calls are TRBV5-1 and TRBJ1-4, with TRBD1 matching 9 bases. This CDR3 is 16 amino acids long. The trim removed 2 bases at V and 5 bases at J, leaving 7 bases unmatched. Per germline, CDR1 SGHRS and CDR2 YFSETQ. The CDR3 is CASSFGTGTTNEKLFF. For the CDR3, the DNA is TGCGCCAGCAGCTTCGGGACAGGGACTACAAATGAAAAACTGTTTTTT. Filled out from reference TRBV5-1 and TRBJ1-4, the complete variable domain reads KAGVTQTPRYLIKTRGQQVTLSCSPISGHRSVSWYQQTPGQGLQFLFEYFSETQRNKGNFPGRFSGRQFSNSRSEMNVSTLELGDSALYLCASSFGTGTTNEKLFFGSGTQLSVL.

With regard to this clone: At one boundary the junction diverges from the germline segment, which might be a read error. This chain joins TRBV19 and TRBJ2-3, with D tentatively TRBD1 (6 bases). CDR3 size: 13 residues. The V gene's germline CDR1 is LNHDA and CDR2 SQIVND (reference sequence). The CDR3 nucleotides read TGTGCCAGTAGTACGACAGGCACCGATACGCAGTATTTT. Translating it yields CASSTTGTDTQYF. The complete variable domain, with remaining parts taken from reference TRBV19 and TRBJ2-3, reads DGGITQSPKYLFRKEGQNVTLSCEQNLNHDAMYWYRQDPGQGLRLIYYSQIVNDFQKGDIAEGYSVSREKKESFPLTVTSAQKNPTAFYLCASSTTGTDTQYFGPGTRLTVL.

This CDR3 reads CASRRDGDSRTGELFF. Here the CDR3 DNA reads TGTGCCAGCAGGAGGGATGGGGACTCACGCACCGGGGAGCTGTTTTTT. V gene TRBV5-5 combines with J gene TRBJ2-2; possibly TRBD2 for D (6 bases). The CDR3 has 16 residues. V lost 5 bases and J lost 4, with 18 bases in between. Germline values: CDR1 SGHKS, CDR2 YYEKEE (reference sequence).

This chain connects TRBV10-3 to TRBJ1-5; the match to TRBD1 covers 8 bases. Per the germline V gene, CDR1 is ENHRY and CDR2 is SYGVKD. The CDR3 contains 15 residues. V lost 5 bases and J lost 1; bases outside the gene matches: 4. CDR3 sequence reads: CAISIGQGSNQPQHF. The CDR3 nucleotides read TGTGCCATCAGTATAGGACAGGGCAGCAATCAGCCCCAGCATTTT.

The chain recombines TRBV7-2 with TRBJ2-1; the D is unclear. Germline V CDR1 and CDR2: SGHTA, FQGNSA. The CDR3 runs 14 residues. Trimming pared 2 bases from V and 2 bases from J, leaving 7 bases between. CDR3 loop: CASSLNRAYNEQFF. The CDR3, as DNA: TGTGCCAGCAGCTTAAACCGGGCCTACAATGAGCAGTTCTTC. Supplemented by reference TRBV7-2 and TRBJ2-1, the full variable domain reads GAGVSQSPSNKVTEKGKDVELRCDPISGHTALYWYRQSLGQGLEFLIYFQGNSAPDKSGLPSDRFSAERTGGSVSTLTIQRTQQEDSAVYLCASSLNRAYNEQFFGPGTRLTVL.

This sequence joins TRBV3-1 (or the pseudogene TRBV3-2) and TRBJ1-1; D is perhaps TRBD1 (5 bases). In germline, CDR1 is LGHDT, CDR2 YNNKEL (reference sequence). CDR3 length: 13 amino acids. Between the trimmed V and J ends, which lost 0 bases and 4 bases, there was a span of 6 bases. For the CDR3, the DNA is TGTGCCAGCAGCCAAGACGGGGGCACTGAAGCTTTCTTT. This gives the protein CASSQDGGTEAFF.

This chain joins TRBV6-5 and TRBJ1-2, with D perhaps matching TRBD1 (5 bases). Per the germline V gene, CDR1 is MNHEY and CDR2 is SVGAGI. V was trimmed by 2 bases and J by 2 bases, leaving 9 bases between them. This CDR3 is 14 amino acids long. CDR3 nucleotide sequence: TGTGCCAGCAGTTACCGACAGCAAAACTATGGCTACACCTTC. As protein: CASSYRQQNYGYTF.

The chain recombines TRBV11-2 with TRBJ2-5; 8 bases fit TRBD1. This CDR3 comprises 15 residues. Per germline, CDR1 SGHAT and CDR2 FQNNGV. V shed 5 bases, J shed 5 bases, and the junction held 10 bases outside the gene matches. CDR3 nucleotide sequence: TGTGCCAGCAGCCTCGGCCGACAGGGGTTGGAGACCCAGTACTTC. It yields the protein CASSLGRQGLETQYF.

A note on this clone: Other DNA sequences within the sample encode an identical CDR3. The chain is built from TRBV5-6 and TRBJ1-2, with D possibly being TRBD1 (5 bases). With 5 bases removed from V and 5 bases from J, the gap between germline ends came to 16 bases. The CDR3 length is 14 residues. The germline V gene has CDR1 SGHDT and CDR2 YYEEEE. CDR3 amino acids: CASRRQGRDYGYTF. Written as DNA, the CDR3 is TGTGCCAGCAGGAGGCAGGGAAGAGATTATGGCTACACCTTC.

This clone was seen a single time. The V gene is TRBV19, the J gene TRBJ1-5, with D hard to call. The CDR3 is made up of 13 amino acids. The V gene's germline CDR1 is LNHDA and CDR2 SQIVND (reference sequence). The V and J ends lost 6 bases and 7 bases respectively, with 13 bases between them. CDR3 loop: CASRNTLWQPQHF. The CDR3 nucleotides read TGTGCCAGTAGAAACACCCTCTGGCAGCCCCAGCATTTT.